This TCR beta chain comes out of a study of OX40 agonist ivuxolimab in advanced cancers. Assay: immunoSEQ multiplex PCR; the TCRdb copy retains only in-frame clones and omits some. The sample includes about 54,000 clones, more than 85% of them seen just once. The sampling schedule covered blood at baseline, cycle 4 day 1, and cycle 7 day 1. The germline V gene has CDR1 MNHNY and CDR2 SVGAGI (reference sequence). Trimming stripped 5 bases from V and 6 bases from J, with 11 bases between. The CDR3 is 13 amino acids. The clonotype comes from an adult with an advanced solid tumor such as melanoma, head and neck, liver or kidney cancer. The gene calls are TRBV6-6 and TRBJ2-1; D ambiguous. Sequencing was performed on CD4+ or CD8+ T cells sorted from blood, taken in a trial of the OX40 agonist ivuxolimab. The CDR3 DNA sequence: TGTGCCAGCAGTCACAACACGTTCAATGAGCAGTTCTTC. It yields the protein CASSHNTFNEQFF.